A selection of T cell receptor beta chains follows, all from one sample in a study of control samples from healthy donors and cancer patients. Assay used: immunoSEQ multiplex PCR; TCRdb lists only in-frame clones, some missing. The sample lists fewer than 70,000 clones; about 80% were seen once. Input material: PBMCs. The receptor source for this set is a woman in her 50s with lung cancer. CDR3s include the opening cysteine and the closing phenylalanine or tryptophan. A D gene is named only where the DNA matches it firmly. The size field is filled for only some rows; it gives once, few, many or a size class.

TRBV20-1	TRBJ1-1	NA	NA	CSARWGAEAFF	TGCAGTGCTAGGTGGGGGGCTGAAGCTTTCTTT
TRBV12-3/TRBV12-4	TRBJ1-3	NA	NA	CASRLDGSNTIYF	TGTGCCAGCAGGTTAGACGGGTCGAACACCATATATTTT
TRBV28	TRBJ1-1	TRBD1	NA	CASSLATGLGIVEAFF	TGTGCCAGCAGTTTGGCGACAGGGCTCGGGATAGTTGAAGCTTTCTTT
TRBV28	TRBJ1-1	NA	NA	CASTSQGSPTEAFF	TGTGCCAGCACCTCACAGGGTTCCCCCACTGAAGCTTTCTTT
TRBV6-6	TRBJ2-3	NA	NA	CASSLSTDTQYF	TGTGCCAGCAGTCTTTCCACAGATACGCAGTATTTT
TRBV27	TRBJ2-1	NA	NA	CASSLHGETAELGEQFF	TGTGCCAGCAGTCTACATGGTGAGACAGCAGAATTAGGGGAGCAGTTCTTC
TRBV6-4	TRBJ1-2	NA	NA	CASSDSSSNYGYTF	TGTGCCAGCAGTGACAGCTCCTCTAACTATGGCTACACCTTC
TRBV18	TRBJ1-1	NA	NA	CASSPRRRNTEAFF	TGTGCCAGCTCACCACGAAGGAGGAACACTGAAGCTTTCTTT
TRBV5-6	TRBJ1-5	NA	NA	CASSKTGSNQPQHF	TGTGCCAGCAGCAAAACCGGTAGCAATCAGCCCCAGCATTTT
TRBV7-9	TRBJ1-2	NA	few	CASSFDRLNYGYTF	TGTGCCAGCAGCTTTGACAGGTTAAACTATGGCTACACCTTC
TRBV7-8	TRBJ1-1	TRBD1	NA	CASMGQGKETEAFF	TGTGCCAGCATGGGACAGGGTAAGGAAACTGAAGCTTTCTTT
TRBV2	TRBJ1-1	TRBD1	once	CASEGAMNTEAFF	TGTGCCAGCGAGGGGGCAATGAACACTGAAGCTTTCTTT
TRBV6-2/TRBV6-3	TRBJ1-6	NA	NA	CASSYGQGRSPLHF	TGTGCCAGCAGTTACGGCCAGGGCCGATCACCCCTCCACTTT
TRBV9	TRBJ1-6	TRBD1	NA	CASSPEGQYNSPLHF	TGTGCCAGCAGCCCTGAGGGACAGTATAATTCACCCCTCCACTTT
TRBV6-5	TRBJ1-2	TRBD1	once	CASSYWEGASYGYTF	TGTGCCAGCAGTTACTGGGAGGGGGCGAGCTATGGCTACACCTTC
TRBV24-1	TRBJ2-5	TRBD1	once	CATSDPQGAGQTQYF	TGTGCCACCAGTGATCCACAGGGGGCAGGGCAGACCCAGTACTTC
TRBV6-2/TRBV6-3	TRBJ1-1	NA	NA	CASSFRYTEAFF	TGTGCCAGCAGTTTTAGGTACACTGAAGCTTTCTTT
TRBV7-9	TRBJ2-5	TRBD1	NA	CASSTRQGSRETQYF	TGTGCCAGCAGCACCCGACAGGGCTCCCGGGAGACCCAGTACTTC
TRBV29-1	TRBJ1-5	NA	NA	CSAGPGQGQPQHF	TGCAGCGCGGGCCCCGGGCAAGGTCAGCCCCAGCATTTT
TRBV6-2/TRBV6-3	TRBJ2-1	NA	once	CASSYNGLSSYNEQFF	TGTGCCAGCAGTTACAACGGCTTAAGCTCCTACAATGAGCAGTTCTTC
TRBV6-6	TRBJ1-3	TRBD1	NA	CASGGQGISGNTIYF	TGTGCCAGCGGGGGACAGGGTATCTCTGGAAACACCATATATTTT
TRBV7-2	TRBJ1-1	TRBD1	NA	CASSFRDRGPNTEAFF	TGTGCCAGCAGCTTCCGCGACAGGGGCCCCAACACTGAAGCTTTCTTT
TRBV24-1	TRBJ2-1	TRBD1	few	CATSDPTGVPYNEQFF	TGTGCCACCAGTGACCCGACAGGGGTGCCCTACAATGAGCAGTTCTTC
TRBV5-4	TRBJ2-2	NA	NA	CASSSGGPGTGELFF	TGTGCCAGCAGCTCTGGGGGGCCGGGCACCGGGGAGCTGTTTTTT
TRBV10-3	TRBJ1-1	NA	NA	CATSAGVLNTEAFF	TGTGCCACCAGTGCTGGAGTTTTGAACACTGAAGCTTTCTTT
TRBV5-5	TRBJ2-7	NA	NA	CASSLEAYEQYF	TGTGCCAGCAGCTTGGAAGCCTACGAGCAGTACTTC
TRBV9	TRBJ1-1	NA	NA	CASSGPLEGTEAFF	TGTGCCAGCAGCGGCCCTCTCGAGGGGACTGAAGCTTTCTTT
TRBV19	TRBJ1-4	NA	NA	CASSTPSGGLGEKLFF	TGTGCCAGTAGTACTCCCTCGGGGGGGCTCGGGGAAAAACTGTTTTTT
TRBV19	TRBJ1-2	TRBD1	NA	CASSAQGQGDYGYTF	TGTGCCAGTAGTGCACAGGGGCAAGGGGACTATGGCTACACCTTC
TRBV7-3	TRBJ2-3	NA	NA	CASSLNSAGDTQYF	TGTGCCAGCAGCTTAAATTCGGCCGGAGATACGCAGTATTTT
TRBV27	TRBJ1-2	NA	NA	CASRGRIYGYTF	TGTGCCAGCAGAGGACGGATCTATGGCTACACCTTC
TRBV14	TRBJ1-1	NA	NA	CASSQLGPAFF	TGTGCCAGCAGCCAGCTAGGACCAGCTTTCTTT
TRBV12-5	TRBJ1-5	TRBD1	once	CASGRGQSNQPQHF	TGTGCTAGTGGAAGGGGACAGTCTAATCAGCCCCAGCATTTT
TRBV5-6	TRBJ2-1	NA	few	CASSFETGSSYNEQFF	TGTGCCAGCAGCTTCGAAACAGGGAGCTCCTACAATGAGCAGTTCTTC
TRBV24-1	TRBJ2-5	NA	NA	CATSDVRVETQYF	TGTGCCACCAGTGACGTACGTGTAGAGACCCAGTACTTC
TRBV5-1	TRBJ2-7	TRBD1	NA	CASSRDRDYEQYF	TGCGCCAGCTCCCGGGACAGGGACTACGAGCAGTACTTC
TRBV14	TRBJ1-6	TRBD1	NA	CASSPTGSPLHF	TGTGCCAGCAGCCCGACAGGGTCACCCCTCCACTTT
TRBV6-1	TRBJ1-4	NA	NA	CASSERTVATNEKLFF	TGTGCCAGCAGTGAGCGGACGGTTGCAACTAATGAAAAACTGTTTTTT
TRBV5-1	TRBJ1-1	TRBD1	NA	CASSSGTGKQRGTEAFF	TGCGCCAGCAGCTCCGGGACAGGGAAACAAAGGGGAACTGAAGCTTTCTTT
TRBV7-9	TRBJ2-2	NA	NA	CASSFGENTGELFF	TGTGCCAGCAGCTTCGGCGAGAACACCGGGGAGCTGTTTTTT
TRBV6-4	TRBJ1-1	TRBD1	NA	CASSDSEGAARVDTEAFF	TGTGCCAGCAGTGACTCTGAGGGGGCTGCACGGGTTGACACTGAAGCTTTCTTT
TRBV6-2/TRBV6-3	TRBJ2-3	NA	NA	CASSRRTDTQYF	TGTGCCAGCAGCCGAAGGACAGATACGCAGTATTTT
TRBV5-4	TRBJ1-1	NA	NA	CASSLRGVTEAFF	TGTGCCAGCAGCTTGAGAGGGGTCACTGAAGCTTTCTTT
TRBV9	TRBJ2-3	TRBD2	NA	CASSVAGHGAGGSDTQYF	TGTGCCAGCAGCGTAGCTGGTCATGGAGCGGGGGGATCAGATACGCAGTATTTT
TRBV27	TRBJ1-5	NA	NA	CASSLSATGFNQPQHF	TGTGCCAGCAGTTTATCGGCAACAGGTTTCAATCAGCCCCAGCATTTT
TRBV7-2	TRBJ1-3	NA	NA	CASSSGGNTIYF	TGTGCCAGCAGCTCGGGGGGAAACACCATATATTTT
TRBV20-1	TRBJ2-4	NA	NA	CSARVDSIQYF	TGCAGTGCTAGAGTAGACAGCATTCAGTACTTC
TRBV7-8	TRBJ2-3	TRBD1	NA	CASSPRDRVTDTQYF	TGTGCCAGCAGCCCACGGGACAGGGTCACAGATACGCAGTATTTT
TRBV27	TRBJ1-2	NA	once	CASSLGRSNYGYTF	TGTGCCAGCAGTTTAGGCCGATCTAACTATGGCTACACCTTC
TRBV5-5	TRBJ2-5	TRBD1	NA	CASSFPGQGTETQYF	TGTGCCAGCAGCTTCCCCGGACAGGGGACGGAGACCCAGTACTTC
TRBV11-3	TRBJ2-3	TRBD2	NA	CASSSGTSGDTDTQYF	TGTGCCAGCAGCTCGGGGACTAGCGGGGACACAGATACGCAGTATTTT